The rows below give T cell receptor beta chains drawn from one sample of a study of shared clonotypes between healthy human individuals. Measured with immunoSEQ multiplex PCR; TCRdb has only the in-frame clones, and not every one. Found here are more than 2,000,000 clones, 93% of them singletons; the top ten hold roughly 0.36%. Sequencing was carried out using naive CD4+ T cells from PBMCs. The origin of the receptors is a man between 18 and 29 years old in good health. Some clones in this sample may be carry-over from other donors' samples. The conserved cysteine and the conserved F or W are not part of the CDR3 here.

j_gene: TRBJ2-7
v_gene: TRBV9
CDR3aa: ASTVTTAARDSYEQY

j_gene: TRBJ1-1
v_gene: TRBV9
CDR3aa: ASSTQGNTEAF

j_gene: TRBJ1-2
v_gene: TRBV7-9
CDR3aa: ASSPGTNYGYT

j_gene: TRBJ2-7
v_gene: TRBV20-1
CDR3aa: SAPLAHEQY

j_gene: TRBJ2-7
v_gene: TRBV28
CDR3aa: ASTSFGQGSYEQY

j_gene: TRBJ1-4
v_gene: TRBV6-1
CDR3aa: ASRLTDEKLF

j_gene: TRBJ2-5
v_gene: TRBV5-1
CDR3aa: ASSTSVAETQY

j_gene: TRBJ1-3
v_gene: TRBV9
CDR3aa: ASSAKGGSGNTIY

j_gene: TRBJ2-1
v_gene: TRBV19
CDR3aa: ASGIDRIRNEQF

j_gene: TRBJ2-5
v_gene: TRBV14
CDR3aa: ASSQDSLLGETQY

j_gene: TRBJ2-1
v_gene: TRBV19
CDR3aa: ASSARDRSFGAGHEQF

j_gene: TRBJ2-1
v_gene: TRBV7-3
CDR3aa: ASSLYQRGDNEQF

j_gene: TRBJ2-6
v_gene: TRBV30
CDR3aa: AWSADSSGANVLT

j_gene: TRBJ2-3
v_gene: TRBV29-1
CDR3aa: SVAPTTDTQY

j_gene: TRBJ1-4
v_gene: TRBV29-1
CDR3aa: SVDWEGRSEKLF

j_gene: TRBJ2-1
v_gene: TRBV9
CDR3aa: ASSWTSGDYNEQF

j_gene: TRBJ2-5
v_gene: TRBV29-1
CDR3aa: SVPDRGVQETQY

j_gene: TRBJ1-5
v_gene: TRBV4-2
CDR3aa: ASSQAGRLDQPQH

j_gene: TRBJ1-1
v_gene: TRBV9
CDR3aa: ASSQGAQGRTEAF

j_gene: TRBJ1-2
v_gene: TRBV4-1
CDR3aa: ASSQDPRRGRDGYT

j_gene: TRBJ2-3
v_gene: TRBV7-9
CDR3aa: ASSSSGLNTDTQY

j_gene: TRBJ2-1
v_gene: TRBV27
CDR3aa: ASRVPAGGSSNEQF

j_gene: TRBJ1-5
v_gene: TRBV19
CDR3aa: ASSIVGGYSNQPQH

j_gene: TRBJ2-3
v_gene: TRBV7-2
CDR3aa: ASSLVSTDTQY

j_gene: TRBJ2-7
v_gene: TRBV29-1
CDR3aa: SVDGLAGFYEQY

j_gene: TRBJ1-1
v_gene: TRBV19
CDR3aa: ASSADRGPGNTEAF

j_gene: TRBJ2-7
v_gene: TRBV6-1
CDR3aa: ASSERREGPRGEQY

j_gene: TRBJ1-2
v_gene: TRBV11-2
CDR3aa: ASSLGTSYGYT

j_gene: TRBJ1-4
v_gene: TRBV5-1
CDR3aa: ASSLAGASEKLF

j_gene: TRBJ2-7
v_gene: TRBV5-1
CDR3aa: ASSSQPGQMSYEQY

j_gene: TRBJ1-4
v_gene: TRBV7-6
CDR3aa: ASSLSPNEKLF

j_gene: TRBJ2-5
v_gene: TRBV5-1
CDR3aa: ASSLVGTGVGETQY

j_gene: TRBJ2-2
v_gene: TRBV10-3
CDR3aa: AITRDIRTGELF

j_gene: TRBJ2-3
v_gene: TRBV7-2
CDR3aa: ASSLAWREITYTDTQY

j_gene: TRBJ2-3
v_gene: TRBV4-2
CDR3aa: ASSRARGTDTQY

j_gene: TRBJ2-1
v_gene: TRBV29-1
CDR3aa: SVVGGVYNEQF

j_gene: TRBJ2-1
v_gene: TRBV7-2
CDR3aa: ASSFLAGVPNEQF

j_gene: TRBJ1-2
v_gene: TRBV30
CDR3aa: AWSDHGGHGYT

j_gene: TRBJ1-1
v_gene: TRBV5-1
CDR3aa: ASSLALMNTEAF

j_gene: TRBJ2-7
v_gene: TRBV7-6
CDR3aa: ASSLTGAGAGGQY

j_gene: TRBJ1-1
v_gene: TRBV9
CDR3aa: ASSVAWNTEAF

j_gene: TRBJ1-5
v_gene: TRBV19
CDR3aa: ASSIWDGFNQPQH

j_gene: TRBJ1-6
v_gene: TRBV15
CDR3aa: ATRPGHNNNSPLH

j_gene: TRBJ2-3
v_gene: TRBV9
CDR3aa: ASSGGTSGGTDTQY

j_gene: TRBJ1-3
v_gene: TRBV30
CDR3aa: AWSDAGTKGNTIY

j_gene: TRBJ1-4
v_gene: TRBV5-4
CDR3aa: ASSLGPGGEKLF

j_gene: TRBJ2-6
v_gene: TRBV28
CDR3aa: AISENPSGANVLT